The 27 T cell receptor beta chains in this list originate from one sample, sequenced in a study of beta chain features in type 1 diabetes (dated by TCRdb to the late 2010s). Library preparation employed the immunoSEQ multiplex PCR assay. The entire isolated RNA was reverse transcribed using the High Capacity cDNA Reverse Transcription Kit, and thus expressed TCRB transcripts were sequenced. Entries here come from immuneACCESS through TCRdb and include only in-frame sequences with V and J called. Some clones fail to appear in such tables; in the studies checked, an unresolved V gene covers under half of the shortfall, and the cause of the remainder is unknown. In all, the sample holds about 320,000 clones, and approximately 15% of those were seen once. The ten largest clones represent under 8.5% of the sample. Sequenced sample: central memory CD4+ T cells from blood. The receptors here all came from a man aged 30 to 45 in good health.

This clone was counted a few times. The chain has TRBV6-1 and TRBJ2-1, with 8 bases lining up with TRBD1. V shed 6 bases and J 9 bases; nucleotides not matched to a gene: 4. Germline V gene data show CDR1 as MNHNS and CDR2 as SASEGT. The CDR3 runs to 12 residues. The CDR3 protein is CASSPGGGEQFF. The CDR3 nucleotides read TGTGCCAGCAGCCCAGGGGGCGGTGAGCAGTTCTTC.

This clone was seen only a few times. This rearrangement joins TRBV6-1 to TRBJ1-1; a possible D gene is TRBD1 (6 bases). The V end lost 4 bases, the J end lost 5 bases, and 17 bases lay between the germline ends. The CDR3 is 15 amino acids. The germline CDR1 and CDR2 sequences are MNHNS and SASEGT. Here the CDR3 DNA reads TGTGCCAGCAGTGCACAGACAGGTAGGAGAACTGAAGCTTTCTTT. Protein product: CASSAQTGRRTEAFF.

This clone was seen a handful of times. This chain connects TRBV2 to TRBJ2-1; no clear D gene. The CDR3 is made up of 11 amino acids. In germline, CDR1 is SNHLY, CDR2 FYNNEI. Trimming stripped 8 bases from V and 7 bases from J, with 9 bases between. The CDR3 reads CASESWNEQFF. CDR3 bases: TGTGCCAGCGAGAGTTGGAATGAGCAGTTCTTC.

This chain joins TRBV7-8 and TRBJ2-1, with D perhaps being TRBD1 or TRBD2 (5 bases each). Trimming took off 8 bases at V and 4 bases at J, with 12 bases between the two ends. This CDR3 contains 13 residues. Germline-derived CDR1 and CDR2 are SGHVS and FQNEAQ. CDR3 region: CASRDGEYNEQFF. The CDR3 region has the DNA TGTGCCAGCCGGGACGGAGAATACAATGAGCAGTTCTTC.

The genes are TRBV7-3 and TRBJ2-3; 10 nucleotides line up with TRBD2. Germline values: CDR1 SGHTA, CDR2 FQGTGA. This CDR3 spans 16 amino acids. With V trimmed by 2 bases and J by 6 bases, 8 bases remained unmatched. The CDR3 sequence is CASSLAAGGGGDTQYF. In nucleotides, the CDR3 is TGTGCCAGCAGCTTAGCAGCGGGAGGGGGCGGCGATACGCAGTATTTT.

CDR3 DNA sequence: TGTGCCAGCAGCGTAAGGGGGGGCTCGAACACTGAAGCTTTCTTT. Its translation is CASSVRGGSNTEAFF. This chain joins TRBV9 and TRBJ1-1; possible D gene TRBD1, 6 bases. The V end lost 1 base, the J end lost 1 base, and 11 bases lay between the germline ends. CDR1 is SGDLS and CDR2 is YYNGEE in the germline V gene. This CDR3 comprises 15 residues.

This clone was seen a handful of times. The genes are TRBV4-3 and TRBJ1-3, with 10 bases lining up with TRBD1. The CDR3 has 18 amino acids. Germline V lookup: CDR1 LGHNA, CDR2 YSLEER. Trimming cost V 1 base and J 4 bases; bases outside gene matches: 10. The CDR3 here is CASSQAWRPGQGGNTIYF. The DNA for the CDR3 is TGCGCCAGCAGCCAAGCATGGAGACCGGGACAGGGGGGAAACACCATATATTTT.

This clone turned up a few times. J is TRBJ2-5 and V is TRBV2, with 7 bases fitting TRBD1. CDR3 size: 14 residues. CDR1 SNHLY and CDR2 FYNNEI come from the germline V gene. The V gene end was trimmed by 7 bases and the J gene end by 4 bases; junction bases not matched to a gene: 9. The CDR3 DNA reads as TGTGCCAGCAAGTTACAGGGGCCCACAGAGACCCAGTACTTC. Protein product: CASKLQGPTETQYF.

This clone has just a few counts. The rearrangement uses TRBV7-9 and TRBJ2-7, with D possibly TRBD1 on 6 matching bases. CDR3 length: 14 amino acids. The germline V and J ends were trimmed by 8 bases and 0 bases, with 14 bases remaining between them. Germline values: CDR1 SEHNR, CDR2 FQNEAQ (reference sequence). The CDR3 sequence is CASGRGGSSYEQYF. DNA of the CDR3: TGTGCCAGCGGTAGAGGGGGAAGCTCCTACGAGCAGTACTTC.

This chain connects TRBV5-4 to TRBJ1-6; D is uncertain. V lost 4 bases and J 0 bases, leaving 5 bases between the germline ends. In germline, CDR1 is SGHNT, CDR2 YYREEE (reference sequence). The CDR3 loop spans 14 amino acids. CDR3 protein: CASSPDSYNSPLHF. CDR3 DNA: TGTGCCAGCAGCCCGGACTCCTATAATTCACCCCTCCACTTT.

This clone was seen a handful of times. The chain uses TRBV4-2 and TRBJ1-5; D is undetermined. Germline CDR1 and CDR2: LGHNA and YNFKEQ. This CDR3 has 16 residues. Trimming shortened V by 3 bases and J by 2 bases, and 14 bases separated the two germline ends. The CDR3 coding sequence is TGTGCCAGCAGCCAGAACGGGAGGCTGGGCAATCAGCCCCAGCATTTT. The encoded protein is CASSQNGRLGNQPQHF.

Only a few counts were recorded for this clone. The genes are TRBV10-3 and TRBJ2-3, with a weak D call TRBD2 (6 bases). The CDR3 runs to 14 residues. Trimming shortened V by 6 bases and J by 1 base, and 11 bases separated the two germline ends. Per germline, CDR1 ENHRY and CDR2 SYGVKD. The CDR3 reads CAIRDGTRTDTQYF. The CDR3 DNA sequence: TGTGCCATCAGGGACGGGACTCGCACAGATACGCAGTATTTT.

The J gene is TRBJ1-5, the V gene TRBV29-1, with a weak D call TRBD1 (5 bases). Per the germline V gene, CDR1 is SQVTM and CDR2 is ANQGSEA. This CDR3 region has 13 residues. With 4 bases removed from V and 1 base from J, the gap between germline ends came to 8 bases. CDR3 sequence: CSVAGFSNQPQHF. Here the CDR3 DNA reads TGCAGCGTTGCAGGGTTCAGCAATCAGCCCCAGCATTTT.

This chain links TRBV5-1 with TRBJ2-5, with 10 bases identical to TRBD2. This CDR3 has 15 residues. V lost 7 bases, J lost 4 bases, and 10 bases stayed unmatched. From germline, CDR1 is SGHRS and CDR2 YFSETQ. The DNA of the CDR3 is TGCGCCAGCTCCCCCAGCGGGGGGGCCGGAGAGACCCAGTACTTC. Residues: CASSPSGGAGETQYF. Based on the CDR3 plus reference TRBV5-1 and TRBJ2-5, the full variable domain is KAGVTQTPRYLIKTRGQQVTLSCSPISGHRSVSWYQQTPGQGLQFLFEYFSETQRNKGNFPGRFSGRQFSNSRSEMNVSTLELGDSALYLCASSPSGGAGETQYFGPGTRLLVL.

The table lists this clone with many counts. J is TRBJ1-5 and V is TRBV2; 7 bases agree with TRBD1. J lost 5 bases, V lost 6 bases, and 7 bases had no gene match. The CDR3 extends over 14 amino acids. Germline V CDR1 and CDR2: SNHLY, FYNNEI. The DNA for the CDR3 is TGTGCCAGCAGGAGAGGGACAGATTATCAGCCCCAGCATTTT. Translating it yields CASRRGTDYQPQHF.

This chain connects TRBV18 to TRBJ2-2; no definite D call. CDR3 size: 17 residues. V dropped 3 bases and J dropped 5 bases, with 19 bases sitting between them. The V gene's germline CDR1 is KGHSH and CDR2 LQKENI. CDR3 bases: TGTGCCAGCTCACCCATCGTGTCAGGTATAGGAACCGGGGAGCTGTTTTTT. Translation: CASSPIVSGIGTGELFF.

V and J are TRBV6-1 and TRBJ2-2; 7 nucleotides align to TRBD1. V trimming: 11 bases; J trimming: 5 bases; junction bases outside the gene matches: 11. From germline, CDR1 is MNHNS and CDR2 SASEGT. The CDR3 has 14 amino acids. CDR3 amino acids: CAGVGQVGTGELFF. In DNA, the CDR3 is TGTGCCGGCGTCGGACAGGTCGGAACCGGGGAGCTGTTTTTT.

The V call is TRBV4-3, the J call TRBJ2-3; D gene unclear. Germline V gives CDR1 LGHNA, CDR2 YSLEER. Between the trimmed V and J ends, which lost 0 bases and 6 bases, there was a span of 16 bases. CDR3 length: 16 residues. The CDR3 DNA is TGCGCCAGCAGCCAAGATCGGAATGGGTTCGGGGATACGCAGTATTTT. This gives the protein CASSQDRNGFGDTQYF.

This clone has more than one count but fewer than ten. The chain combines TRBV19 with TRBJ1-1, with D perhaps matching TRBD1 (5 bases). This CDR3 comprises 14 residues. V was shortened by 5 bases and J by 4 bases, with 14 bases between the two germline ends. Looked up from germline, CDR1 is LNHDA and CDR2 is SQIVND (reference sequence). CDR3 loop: CASSPGTWGTEAFF. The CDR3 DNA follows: TGTGCCAGTAGTCCCGGGACTTGGGGCACTGAAGCTTTCTTT.

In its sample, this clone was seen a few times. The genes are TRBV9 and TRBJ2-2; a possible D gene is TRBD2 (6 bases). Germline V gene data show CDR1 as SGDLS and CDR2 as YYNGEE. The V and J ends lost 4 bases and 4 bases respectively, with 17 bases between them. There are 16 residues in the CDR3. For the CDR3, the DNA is TGTGCCAGCAGCTATAGCGGTCAGGGTGGCACCGGGGAGCTGTTTTTT. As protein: CASSYSGQGGTGELFF.

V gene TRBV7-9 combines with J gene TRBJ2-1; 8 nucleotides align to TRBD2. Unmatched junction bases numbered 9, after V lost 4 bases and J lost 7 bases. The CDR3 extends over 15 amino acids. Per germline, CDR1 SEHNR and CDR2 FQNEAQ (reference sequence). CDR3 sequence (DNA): TGTGCCAGCAGCTCCCTGGGGCTAGCGGGTAATGAGCAGTTCTTC. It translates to CASSSLGLAGNEQFF.

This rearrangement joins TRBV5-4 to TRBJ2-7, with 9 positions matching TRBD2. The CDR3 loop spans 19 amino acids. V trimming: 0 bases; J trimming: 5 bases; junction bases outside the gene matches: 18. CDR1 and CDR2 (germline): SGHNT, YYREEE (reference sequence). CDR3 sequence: CASSLGGLAGKVGLHEQYF. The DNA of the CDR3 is TGTGCCAGCAGCTTGGGAGGGCTAGCGGGGAAGGTAGGACTGCACGAGCAGTACTTC.

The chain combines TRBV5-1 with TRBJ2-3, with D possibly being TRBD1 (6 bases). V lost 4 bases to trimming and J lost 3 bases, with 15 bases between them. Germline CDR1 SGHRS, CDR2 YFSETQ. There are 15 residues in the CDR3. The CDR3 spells CASSPGHPETDTQYF. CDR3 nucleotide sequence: TGCGCCAGCAGCCCGGGACACCCGGAGACAGATACGCAGTATTTT. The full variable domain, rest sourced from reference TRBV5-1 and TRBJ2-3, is KAGVTQTPRYLIKTRGQQVTLSCSPISGHRSVSWYQQTPGQGLQFLFEYFSETQRNKGNFPGRFSGRQFSNSRSEMNVSTLELGDSALYLCASSPGHPETDTQYFGPGTRLTVL.

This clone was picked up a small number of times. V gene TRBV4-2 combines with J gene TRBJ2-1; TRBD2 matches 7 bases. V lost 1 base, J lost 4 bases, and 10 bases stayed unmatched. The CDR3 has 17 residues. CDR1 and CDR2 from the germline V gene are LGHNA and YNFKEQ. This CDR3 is CASSQVATAGAYNEQFF. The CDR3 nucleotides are TGTGCCAGCAGCCAAGTGGCTACTGCGGGAGCTTACAATGAGCAGTTCTTC.

The DNA for the CDR3 is TGTGCCAGCACCAGCGGGGGGGCGAGGGATACGCAGTATTTT. Translating gives CASTSGGARDTQYF. The J gene is TRBJ2-3, the V gene TRBV6-5, with 10 bases fitting TRBD2. V lost 7 bases to trimming and J lost 6 bases; unmatched junction nucleotides: 7. This CDR3 has 14 amino acids. Germline V CDR1 and CDR2: MNHEY, SVGAGI.

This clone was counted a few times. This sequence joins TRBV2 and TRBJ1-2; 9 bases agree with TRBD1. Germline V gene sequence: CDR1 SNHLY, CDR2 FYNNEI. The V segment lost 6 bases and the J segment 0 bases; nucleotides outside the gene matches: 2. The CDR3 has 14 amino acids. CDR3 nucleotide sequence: TGTGCCAGCAGGACAGGGGGAACTAACTATGGCTACACCTTC. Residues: CASRTGGTNYGYTF.

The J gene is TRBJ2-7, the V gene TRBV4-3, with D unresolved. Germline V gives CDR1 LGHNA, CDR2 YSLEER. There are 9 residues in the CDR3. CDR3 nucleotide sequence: TGCGCCAGCAGCCAAGATTGTGGAGTC. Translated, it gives CASSQDCGV.